This TCR beta chain was found in a study of CD8+ T cells in alopecia areata. Study in general: It was oral tofacitinib, at 5 to 10 mg twice daily, that treated patients received.

Study-wide results and limits: Across lesional scalp, and particularly alopecia totalis/universalis, clonality surpassed that of normal scalp. Sharing of TCR sequences between patients (possibly for HLA-related reasons) was less clear than in mice.

The CDR3 runs 14 residues. V was trimmed by 7 bases and J by 6 bases, leaving 13 bases between them. Germline loops: CDR1 MNHEY, CDR2 SMNVEV (reference sequence). The researchers isolated CD4+ and CD8+ T cells from PBMCs by sorting. On this clone itself: Its matching antigen is unknown.

Reverse transcription of extracted RNA yielded cDNA, which provided the sequencing template. Profiled with immunoSEQ multiplex PCR; TCRdb holds only in-frame clones, not every one. Among some 130,000 clones listed, about 46% were seen once. Sequenced here: CD8+ T cells sorted from blood, sampled at week 0. The sequence was collected from a human donor with alopecia areata. The V gene is TRBV27, the J gene TRBJ1-6, with a possible D match to TRBD1 (6 bases). Here the CDR3 reads CASTETGINSPLHF. The CDR3, as DNA: TGTGCCAGCACAGAGACAGGCATTAATTCACCCCTCCACTTT.